This T cell receptor beta chain was identified in a study of CD8 T cells in ankylosing spondylitis. MiXCR, applied by TCRdb to the 5' RACE reads, yields one record per CDR3 protein. The profile shows hundreds of thousands of distinct CDR3 sequences, 20% to 30% of them singletons. With 0 bases removed from V and 7 bases from J, the gap between germline ends came to 10 bases. CDR3 length equals 13 residues. Germline V gene data show CDR1 as MNHEY and CDR2 as SVGAGI. The receptor's source is a male donor with ankylosing spondylitis or in good health (not recorded which). Sample: blood, either unsorted or a sorted T cell fraction (not recorded which). The chain uses TRBV6-5 and TRBJ2-7; D not resolved. The chain's CDR3 is CASSYSGHLEQYF. CDR3 sequence (DNA): TGTGCCAGCAGTTACTCTGGGCACCTGGAGCAGTACTTC.